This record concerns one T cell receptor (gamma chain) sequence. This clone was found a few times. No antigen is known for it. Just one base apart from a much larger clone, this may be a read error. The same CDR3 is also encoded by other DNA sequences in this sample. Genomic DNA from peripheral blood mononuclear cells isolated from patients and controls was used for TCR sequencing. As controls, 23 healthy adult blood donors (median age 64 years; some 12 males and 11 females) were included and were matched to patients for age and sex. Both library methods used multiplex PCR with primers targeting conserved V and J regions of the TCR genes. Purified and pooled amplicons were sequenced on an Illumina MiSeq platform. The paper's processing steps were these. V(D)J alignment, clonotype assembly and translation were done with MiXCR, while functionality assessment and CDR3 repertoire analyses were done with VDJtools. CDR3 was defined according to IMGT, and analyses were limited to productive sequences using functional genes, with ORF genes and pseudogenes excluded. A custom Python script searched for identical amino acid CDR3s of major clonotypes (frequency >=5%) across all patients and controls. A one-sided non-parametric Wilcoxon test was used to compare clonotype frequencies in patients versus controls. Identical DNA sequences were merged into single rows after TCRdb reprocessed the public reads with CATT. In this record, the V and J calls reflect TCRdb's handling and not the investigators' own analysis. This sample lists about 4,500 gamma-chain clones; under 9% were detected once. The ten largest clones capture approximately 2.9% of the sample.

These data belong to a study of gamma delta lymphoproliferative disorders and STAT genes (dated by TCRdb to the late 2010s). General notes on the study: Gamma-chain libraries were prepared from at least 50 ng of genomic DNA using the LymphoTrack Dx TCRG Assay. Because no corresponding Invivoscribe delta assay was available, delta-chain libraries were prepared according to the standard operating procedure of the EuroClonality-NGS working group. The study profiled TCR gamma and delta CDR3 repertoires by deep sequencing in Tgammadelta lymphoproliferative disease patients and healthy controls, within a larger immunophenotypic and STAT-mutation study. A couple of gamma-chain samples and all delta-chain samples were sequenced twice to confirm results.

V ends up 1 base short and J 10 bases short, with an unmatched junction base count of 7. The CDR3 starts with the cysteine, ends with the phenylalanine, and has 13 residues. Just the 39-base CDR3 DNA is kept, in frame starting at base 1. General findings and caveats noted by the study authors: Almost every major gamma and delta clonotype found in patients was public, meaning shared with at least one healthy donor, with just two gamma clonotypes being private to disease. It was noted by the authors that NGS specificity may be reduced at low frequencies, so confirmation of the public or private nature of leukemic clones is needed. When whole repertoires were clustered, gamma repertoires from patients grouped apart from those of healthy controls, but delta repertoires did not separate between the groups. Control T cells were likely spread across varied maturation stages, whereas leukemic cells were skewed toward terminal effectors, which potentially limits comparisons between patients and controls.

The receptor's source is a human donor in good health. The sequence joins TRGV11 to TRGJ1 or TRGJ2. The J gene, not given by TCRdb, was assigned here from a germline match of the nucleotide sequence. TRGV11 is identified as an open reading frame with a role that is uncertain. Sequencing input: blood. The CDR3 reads CACWIRHVTKKLF. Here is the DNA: TGTGCCTGCTGGATTAGGCATGTAACCAAGAAACTCTTT.